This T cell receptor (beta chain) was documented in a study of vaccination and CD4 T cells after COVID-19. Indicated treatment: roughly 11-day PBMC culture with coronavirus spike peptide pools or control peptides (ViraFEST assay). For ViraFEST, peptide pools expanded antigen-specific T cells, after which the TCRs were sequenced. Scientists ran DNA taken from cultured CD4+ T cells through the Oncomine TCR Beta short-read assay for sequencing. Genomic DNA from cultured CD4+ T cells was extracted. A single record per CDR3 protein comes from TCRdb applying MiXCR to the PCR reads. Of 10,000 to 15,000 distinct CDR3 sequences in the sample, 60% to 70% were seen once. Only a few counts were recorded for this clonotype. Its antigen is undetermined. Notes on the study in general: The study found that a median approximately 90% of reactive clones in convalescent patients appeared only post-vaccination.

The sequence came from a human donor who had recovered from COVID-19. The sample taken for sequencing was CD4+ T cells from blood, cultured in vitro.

The CDR3 spells CASSRPRAGRSYEQYF. The CDR3 DNA is TGTGCCAGCAGCCGGCCCCGGGCAGGGAGATCCTACGAGCAGTACTTC. The chain is built from TRBV7-8 and TRBJ2-7; D is perhaps TRBD1 or TRBD2 (5 bases each). CDR1 and CDR2 from the germline V gene are SGHVS and FQNEAQ. V lost 5 bases, J lost 1 base, and 18 bases lay in between. The CDR3 spans 16 residues.